A single sample gave rise to the 11 T cell receptor beta chains below, sequenced in a study of blood T cells in healthy people across ages. Using a J-beta primer mix together with a sample-barcoded 5' primer, a second PCR was run for roughly 7 to 11 cycles. TCRdb recomputed calls from the 5' RACE reads with MiXCR, one row per CDR3 protein. The profile shows 500,000 to 650,000 distinct CDR3 sequences, about 27% of them singletons. These same records also appear under a second study, on T cells of mothers and their children.

The sample consisted of blood. The receptors here all came from a boy aged 2-15 years in good health.

The chain links TRBV4-1 to TRBJ1-1, with unresolved D. V was trimmed by 0 bases and J by 3 bases, leaving 8 bases between them. This CDR3 region has 14 residues. Looked up from germline, CDR1 is MGHRA and CDR2 is YSYEKL. The CDR3 spells CASSQDRFYTEAFF. The DNA for the CDR3 is TGCGCCAGCAGCCAAGACAGATTCTACACTGAAGCTTTCTTT.

To note about this clonotype: A much bigger clone sits one base away, suggesting this may be a read error. The final CDR3 position lacks the conserved phenylalanine or tryptophan, pointing to a likely read error. The V call is TRBV9, the J call TRBJ2-5; D ambiguous. Trimming took 3 bases from V and 0 from J, leaving 6 bases between them. The CDR3 runs 13 residues. The germline CDR1 and CDR2 sequences are SGDLS and YYNGEE. In nucleotides, the CDR3 is TGTGCCAGCAGCGACTGGAACCAAGAGACCCAGTACTTG. It is translated as CASSDWNQETQYL.

The V gene is TRBV2, the J gene TRBJ1-2, with 7 nucleotides matching TRBD1. Germline assignment: CDR1 SNHLY and CDR2 FYNNEI. J gave up 4 bases and V 3 bases, and 8 bases lay outside the gene matches. The CDR3 runs to 15 residues. The CDR3 bases are TGTGCCAGCAGTGATACAGGGGCCGGCTCCTATGGCTACACCTTC. Its translation is CASSDTGAGSYGYTF.

This clonotype occurred a few times. The gene calls are TRBV28 and TRBJ2-7; 10 positions agree with TRBD1. Germline V gene lookup returns CDR1 MDHEN and CDR2 SYDVKM. The CDR3 runs 15 residues. V trimming: 6 bases; J trimming: 1 base; junction bases outside the gene matches: 6. CDR3: CASSPWDRGSYEQYF. As DNA, the CDR3 is TGTGCCAGCAGCCCTTGGGACAGGGGTTCCTACGAGCAGTACTTC.

This clonotype occurred a few times. V and J are TRBV2 and TRBJ2-7, with a tentative D call TRBD2 (6 bases). TRBJ2-5 matches the DNA end more closely, so the J call is doubtful. Germline loops: CDR1 SNHLY, CDR2 FYNNEI. The CDR3 spans 15 residues. The CDR3 DNA sequence: TGTGCCAGCAGCGGGGGTCGGCAACGTAAAGAGACCCAGTACTTC. This gives the protein CASSGGRQRKETQYF.

This clonotype was seen a few times. V is TRBV15 and J is TRBJ1-2, with D tentatively TRBD1 (5 bases). The CDR3 has 15 residues. The germline V gene encodes CDR1 LNHNV and CDR2 YYDKDF (reference sequence). V was trimmed by 0 bases and J by 2 bases, leaving 10 bases between them. The CDR3 is CATSRDRGYNYGYTF. CDR3 in DNA: TGTGCCACCAGCAGAGATCGGGGCTACAACTATGGCTACACCTTC.

This clonotype was seen a handful of times. V is TRBV7-2 and J is TRBJ1-4; a weak D match, TRBD1 (6 bases). The V gene's germline CDR1 is SGHTA and CDR2 FQGNSA. This CDR3 has 15 amino acids. V lost 2 bases and J lost 7, with 14 bases in between. CDR3 sequence: CASSLRGAGGEKLFF. DNA of the CDR3: TGTGCCAGCAGCTTACGGGGGGCGGGCGGTGAAAAACTGTTTTTT.

V usage is TRBV7-9 and J usage is TRBJ1-1; D uncertain. Trimming removed 5 bases from V and 7 bases from J, with 11 bases in between. Germline values: CDR1 SEHNR, CDR2 FQNEAQ (reference sequence). This CDR3 region has 12 residues. The CDR3 DNA is TGTGCCAGCAGCCACGGGGAGTTTGAAGCTTTCTTT. It yields the protein CASSHGEFEAFF.

The chain uses TRBV29-1 and TRBJ1-2; 7 bases match TRBD1. This CDR3 comprises 14 residues. Germline V lookup: CDR1 SQVTM, CDR2 ANQGSEA. The trim removed 0 bases at V and 5 bases at J, leaving 6 bases unmatched. CDR3 protein: CSVEDPRGRYGYTF. DNA for the CDR3: TGCAGCGTTGAAGATCCCAGGGGGAGGTATGGCTACACCTTC. The whole variable domain, remainder taken from reference TRBV29-1 and TRBJ1-2, is SAVISQKPSRDICQRGTSLTIQCQVDSQVTMMFWYRQQPGQSLTLIATANQGSEATYESGFVIDKFPISRPNLTFSTLTVSNMSPEDSSIYLCSVEDPRGRYGYTFGSGTRLTVV.

This clonotype was observed a few times. V gene TRBV16 combines with J gene TRBJ1-1; 11 positions match TRBD1. Germline CDR1 KGHSY, CDR2 FQNENV. The CDR3 sequence is 15 residues long. Trimming cost V 5 bases and J 4 bases; bases outside gene matches: 6. CDR3 amino acids: CASSETGTGGTEAFF. The CDR3 nucleotides are TGTGCCAGCAGCGAAACCGGGACAGGGGGCACTGAAGCTTTCTTT.

This clonotype turned up a few times. The chain links TRBV7-6 to TRBJ1-6; 8 positions match TRBD1. Losses at the gene ends were 5 bases for V and 0 bases for J; bases not matched to a gene: 3. Germline loops: CDR1 SGHVS, CDR2 FNYEAQ. This CDR3 spans 16 amino acids. CDR3 in amino acids: CASSVTGGSYNSPLHF. The DNA for the CDR3 is TGTGCCAGCAGCGTAACAGGGGGCTCCTATAATTCACCCCTCCACTTT. The full variable domain, completed using reference TRBV7-6 and TRBJ1-6, is GAGVSQSPRYKVTKRGQDVALRCDPISGHVSLYWYRQALGQGPEFLTYFNYEAQQDKSGLPNDRFSAERPEGSISTLTIQRTEQRDSAMYRCASSVTGGSYNSPLHFGNGTRLTVT.